Each of the 20 T cell receptor beta chains below was sequenced from the same sample in a study of shared clonotypes between healthy human individuals. Profiling relied on immunoSEQ multiplex PCR, and the TCRdb table lists in-frame clones only, not all of them. The data contain over 850,000 clones, around 78% of them singletons. Sequencing input: memory CD4+ T cells from PBMCs. Subset noted: CD45RA-negative fraction. The receptors shown here come from a man aged 18 to 30 in good health. Some clones in this sample may be carry-over from other donors' samples.

Remarks on this clone: This may be a read error, as it is one base from a much larger clone. The J gene is TRBJ1-1, the V gene TRBV4-2; D unresolved. The CDR3 totals 12 residues. The V gene lost 1 base and the J gene lost 2 bases, with 2 bases spanning the gap. Germline CDR1 reads LGHNA; CDR2 reads YNFKEQ. CDR3 loop: CASSQANTEAFF. The DNA for the CDR3 is TGTGCCAGCAGCCAAGCTAACACTGAAGCTTTCTTT.

This chain uses TRBV4-3 with TRBJ1-5; D unresolved. The CDR3 runs 14 residues. Per the germline V gene, CDR1 is LGHNA and CDR2 is YSLEER. V lost 1 base and J 2 bases, leaving 6 bases between the germline ends. The CDR3 is CASSQAFRNQPQHF. DNA of the CDR3: TGCGCCAGCAGCCAAGCTTTTCGCAATCAGCCCCAGCATTTT.

The table lists this clone with a few counts. J is TRBJ1-4 and V is TRBV9, with D possibly TRBD1 on 5 matching bases. Trimming pared 4 bases from V and 5 bases from J, leaving 9 bases between. There are 13 residues in the CDR3. The germline V gene encodes CDR1 SGDLS and CDR2 YYNGEE. CDR3 region: CASSPGLNEKLFF. The CDR3 DNA reads TGTGCCAGCAGCCCGGGACTAAATGAAAAACTGTTTTTT.

The chain has TRBV11-2 and TRBJ1-1; D unclear. Germline V gene lookup returns CDR1 SGHAT and CDR2 FQNNGV. V shed 10 bases and J shed 1 base, with 13 bases lying between them. The CDR3 extends over 13 amino acids. In nucleotides, the CDR3 is TGTGCCACGAGAACTAAGGGGAACACTGAAGCTTTCTTT. It specifies CATRTKGNTEAFF.

The J gene is TRBJ2-7, the V gene TRBV4-2, with TRBD2 identical over 13 bases. Germline trimming cut 5 bases from V and 3 bases from J; bases unmatched to any gene: 13. The germline CDR1 and CDR2 sequences are LGHNA and YNFKEQ. The CDR3 is 18 residues long. CDR3: CASSYRQGLAGDIYEQYF. The CDR3 nucleotides are TGTGCCAGCAGCTATAGACAAGGACTAGCGGGAGACATCTACGAGCAGTACTTC.

The V call is TRBV2, the J call TRBJ1-2; 9 nucleotides align to TRBD1. The CDR3 totals 13 residues. Germline CDR1 SNHLY, CDR2 FYNNEI. Trimming removed 7 bases from V and 7 bases from J; junction bases left unmatched: 7. The CDR3 region has the DNA TGTGCCAGCACCTCGACAGGGGGGGTTGGCTACACCTTC. Amino acids: CASTSTGGVGYTF.

This chain joins TRBV25-1 and TRBJ1-1; D remains unclear. The CDR3 covers 16 residues. Germline-derived CDR1 and CDR2 are MGHDK and SYGVNS. V shed 5 bases and J shed 1 base, with 17 bases lying between them. The CDR3 region is CASSRSGRGRNTEAFF. CDR3 in DNA: TGTGCCAGCAGTAGGTCCGGGCGAGGGAGGAACACTGAAGCTTTCTTT.

The chain recombines TRBV5-1 with TRBJ2-1, with TRBD2 identical over 7 bases. J gave up 10 bases and V 4 bases, and 14 bases lay outside the gene matches. The CDR3 is 15 amino acids. CDR1 SGHRS and CDR2 YFSETQ come from the germline V gene. The CDR3 reads CASSDSAGYPQEQFF. The CDR3 region has the DNA TGCGCCAGCAGCGACTCAGCGGGGTATCCCCAAGAGCAGTTCTTC.

The chain uses TRBV7-9 and TRBJ2-4; a possible D gene is TRBD1 (5 bases). The CDR3 is 13 residues long. Germline CDR1 reads SEHNR; CDR2 reads FQNEAQ (reference sequence). The germline V and J ends were trimmed by 4 bases and 8 bases, with 12 bases remaining between them. The CDR3, as DNA: TGTGCCAGCAGCTCCCAGGGTTGGGACATTCAGTACTTC. It is translated as CASSSQGWDIQYF.

The J gene is TRBJ1-3, the V gene TRBV6-5, with D unclear. V was trimmed by 5 bases and J by 0 bases, leaving 11 bases between them. The CDR3 loop spans 15 amino acids. Germline V gene data show CDR1 as MNHEY and CDR2 as SVGAGI. CDR3 DNA: TGTGCCAGCAGTACTACCGGCGACTCTGGAAACACCATATATTTT. Translation: CASSTTGDSGNTIYF.

The chain recombines TRBV16 with TRBJ2-7; D remains unclear. The CDR3 loop spans 11 amino acids. The V gene lost 3 bases and the J gene lost 3 bases, with 3 bases spanning the gap. CDR1 is KGHSY and CDR2 is FQNENV in the germline V gene. The CDR3 protein is CASSQNYEQYF. DNA of the CDR3: TGTGCCAGCAGCCAGAACTACGAGCAGTACTTC.

The chain is built from TRBV7-3 and TRBJ2-3; D is unresolved. Trimming removed 1 base from V and 0 bases from J, with 5 bases in between. CDR3 length: 14 amino acids. CDR1 and CDR2 (germline): SGHTA, FQGTGA. CDR3 sequence: CASSLMGSTDTQYF. The CDR3 coding sequence is TGTGCCAGCAGCTTAATGGGGAGCACAGATACGCAGTATTTT.

The chain couples TRBV14 to TRBJ1-5, with D unresolved. The V gene's germline CDR1 is SGHDN and CDR2 FVKESK. Trimming cost V 8 bases and J 0 bases, with 14 bases left between them. This CDR3 is built from 15 residues. The CDR3 sequence is CASPSEGNSNQPQHF. CDR3 sequence (DNA): TGTGCCAGCCCCTCAGAAGGAAATAGCAATCAGCCCCAGCATTTT.

The chain employs TRBV11-1 and TRBJ2-1, with 7 bases identical to TRBD1. The V and J ends lost 3 bases and 8 bases, in that order; junction bases with no gene match: 13. CDR3 length: 16 amino acids. Germline V lookup: CDR1 SGHAT, CDR2 FQDESV (reference sequence). CDR3 sequence: CASSFTAYRGHYEQFF. Here the CDR3 DNA reads TGTGCCAGCAGCTTTACGGCCTATAGGGGGCACTATGAGCAGTTCTTC.

The chain combines TRBV2 with TRBJ2-5; 7 bases align to TRBD1. Losses at the gene ends were 8 bases for V and 2 bases for J; bases not matched to a gene: 8. The germline V gene has CDR1 SNHLY and CDR2 FYNNEI. CDR3 length: 14 residues. CDR3 nucleotide sequence: TGTGCCAGCGCTAAACAGGGGAATCAAGAGACCCAGTACTTC. Protein sequence: CASAKQGNQETQYF.

The V and J genes are TRBV27 and TRBJ2-5; TRBD2 agrees at 8 bases. V shed 1 base, J shed 1 base, and the junction held 5 bases outside the gene matches. The CDR3 is 16 residues long. The germline V gene has CDR1 MNHEY and CDR2 SMNVEV (reference sequence). In DNA form, the CDR3 reads TGTGCCAGCAGTTTATTCGGGGGGGGTATCCAAGAGACCCAGTACTTC. It yields the protein CASSLFGGGIQETQYF.

This clone was detected a few times. This sample also contains other DNA sequences that code for the same CDR3. The chain has TRBV18 and TRBJ1-1; D remains unclear. CDR1 and CDR2 (germline): KGHSH, LQKENI. Trimming took off 1 base at V and 1 base at J, with 4 bases between the two ends. CDR3 size: 13 residues. Here the CDR3 reads CASSPQKNTEAFF. The CDR3 region has the DNA TGTGCCAGCTCACCACAGAAGAACACTGAAGCTTTCTTT.

This clone has just one count. The CDR3, as DNA: TGTGCCACCAGCGTGGACACAAATCAGCCCCAGCATTTT. Encoded protein: CATSVDTNQPQHF. The chain uses TRBV15 and TRBJ1-5; D possibly corresponds to TRBD1 (5 bases). V dropped 5 bases and J dropped 4 bases, with 9 bases sitting between them. The germline CDR1 and CDR2 sequences are LNHNV and YYDKDF (reference sequence). This CDR3 is built from 13 residues.

As to this clone: A much larger clone lies one base from this, so it may be a read error. Other nucleotide sequences from this sample produce the same CDR3. This sequence joins TRBV9 and TRBJ1-2; D remains ambiguous. This CDR3 is 13 amino acids long. The germline gives CDR1 SGDLS, CDR2 YYNGEE. Here the CDR3 reads CASSVGSYYGYTF. Here the CDR3 DNA reads TGTGCCAGCAGCGTGGGCAGTTACTACGGCTACACCTTC.

The J gene is TRBJ2-2, the V gene TRBV28; D possibly corresponds to TRBD1 (6 bases). The V end was cut by 3 bases, the J end by 0 bases, with 8 bases between. CDR3 length: 15 amino acids. Germline lookup yields CDR1 MDHEN and CDR2 SYDVKM. The CDR3 DNA reads TGTGCCAGCAGTTTTTCAGGGGCGAACACCGGGGAGCTGTTTTTT. Protein product: CASSFSGANTGELFF.